Each of the 25 T cell receptor beta chains below was sequenced from the same sample in a study of technical replicates of blood from several donors. Method: immunoSEQ multiplex PCR; TCRdb's copy keeps in-frame clones and lacks some. The sample has 80,000 or so clones, around 94% seen once. The sequenced sample consisted of T cells isolated from PBMCs. Receptors originate from a human donor in good health.

The J gene is TRBJ2-3, the V gene TRBV12-5; the D gene is possibly TRBD2 (6 bases). The V end lost 3 bases, the J end lost 14 bases, and 24 bases lay between the germline ends. The CDR3 spans 15 residues. Germline CDR1 LGHNT, CDR2 FRNRAP. The CDR3 is CASGFEGLGGLEVYF. The CDR3, as DNA: TGTGCTAGTGGTTTCGAGGGACTGGGAGGTTTAGAGGTGTATTTT.

This clone was seen a single time. V and J are TRBV20-1 and TRBJ2-7; a weak D match, TRBD1 (5 bases). Per germline, CDR1 DFQATT and CDR2 SNEGSKA (reference sequence). Trimming left V 7 bases short and J 4 bases short, with 8 bases between. This CDR3 spans 10 amino acids. The CDR3 here is CSVGQYEQYF. For the CDR3, the DNA is TGCAGTGTTGGACAATACGAGCAGTACTTC.

V is TRBV28 and J is TRBJ1-1; perhaps TRBD1 as D (6 bases). The germline V gene encodes CDR1 MDHEN and CDR2 SYDVKM. With 1 base removed from V and 4 bases from J, the gap between germline ends came to 10 bases. The CDR3 contains 14 residues. The CDR3, as DNA: TGTGCCAGCAGTTTATCAACGGACAGCACTGAAGCTTTCTTT. Protein sequence: CASSLSTDSTEAFF.

The gene calls are TRBV6-5 and TRBJ1-2; perhaps TRBD1 as D (5 bases). Trimming removed 2 bases from V and 5 bases from J, with 15 bases in between. The CDR3 extends over 15 amino acids. Germline loops: CDR1 MNHEY, CDR2 SVGAGI. CDR3 in amino acids: CASSYGSLQEYGYTF. CDR3 DNA: TGTGCCAGCAGTTACGGCAGTCTACAGGAATATGGCTACACCTTC.

This clone was detected only once. The chain couples TRBV19 to TRBJ1-2; TRBD1 is a possible D gene (6 bases). CDR3 length: 15 amino acids. Germline CDR1 reads LNHDA; CDR2 reads SQIVND (reference sequence). V lost 5 bases, J lost 1 base, and 14 bases lay in between. The CDR3 spells CASSHPSGVNYGYTF. The CDR3 coding sequence is TGTGCCAGTAGTCATCCGTCAGGGGTTAACTATGGCTACACCTTC.

The rearrangement joins TRBV9 to TRBJ1-3; no clear D gene. Germline V lookup: CDR1 SGDLS, CDR2 YYNGEE. The V end lost 0 bases, the J end lost 0 bases, and 7 bases lay between the germline ends. The CDR3 consists of 15 residues. As DNA, the CDR3 is TGTGCCAGCAGCGTAGGGCTGATCTCTGGAAACACCATATATTTT. This sequence encodes CASSVGLISGNTIYF.

DNA for the CDR3: TGTGCCAGCAGCCGAGTTCTAGCGGGAGTTTACAATGAGCAGTTCTTC. Translation gives CASSRVLAGVYNEQFF. The V gene is TRBV5-4, the J gene TRBJ2-1; TRBD2 matches at 10 bases. Trimming cost V 4 bases and J 4 bases; bases outside gene matches: 8. This CDR3 contains 16 residues. The V gene's germline CDR1 is SGHNT and CDR2 YYREEE (reference sequence).

The genes are TRBV5-1 and TRBJ2-1; 8 positions match TRBD2. The trim removed 0 bases at V and 4 bases at J, leaving 9 bases unmatched. This CDR3 is 17 amino acids long. Germline CDR1 SGHRS, CDR2 YFSETQ. The CDR3, as DNA: TGCGCCAGCAGCTTGGTCCTTACTAGCGGTAGTTACAATGAGCAGTTCTTC. It is translated as CASSLVLTSGSYNEQFF.

The chain carries TRBV19 and TRBJ1-1, with D tentatively TRBD1 (6 bases). The CDR3 runs 14 residues. The germline CDR1 and CDR2 sequences are LNHDA and SQIVND (reference sequence). Trimming left V 3 bases short and J 0 bases short, with 8 bases between. The CDR3 coding sequence is TGTGCCAGTAGTATTCAGGGGTTGAACACTGAAGCTTTCTTT. Protein product: CASSIQGLNTEAFF.

The chain recombines TRBV11-3 with TRBJ2-7; tentatively, D is TRBD1 (5 bases). Germline V gene lookup returns CDR1 SGHNT and CDR2 YENEEA. V was pared by 1 base and J by 5 bases, with 12 bases between. This CDR3 contains 14 residues. For the CDR3, the DNA is TGTGCCAGCAGCTTAGTCACAGGCGGTAACGAGCAGTACTTC. This translates into CASSLVTGGNEQYF.

The rearrangement uses TRBV11-2 and TRBJ1-1; unclear D gene. The CDR3 is made up of 13 amino acids. Looked up from germline, CDR1 is SGHAT and CDR2 is FQNNGV. The ends were cut back, 3 bases at V and 3 bases at J, with 8 bases in the middle. The CDR3 bases are TGTGCCAGCAGCTTTTTTGTCGACACTGAAGCTTTCTTT. It is translated as CASSFFVDTEAFF.

This clone was picked up a small number of times. The chain recombines TRBV6-1 with TRBJ2-5, with 11 bases lining up with TRBD2. CDR1 and CDR2 from the germline V gene are MNHNS and SASEGT. V trimming: 2 bases; J trimming: 2 bases; junction bases outside the gene matches: 1. This CDR3 is built from 15 residues. The CDR3 loop reads CASSELAGGQETQYF. The CDR3 coding sequence is TGTGCCAGCAGTGAACTAGCGGGAGGTCAAGAGACCCAGTACTTC.

The DNA for the CDR3 is TGTGCCAGCACCCCCTTAACTAGCGGATACACAGATACGCAGTATTTT. Translation: CASTPLTSGYTDTQYF. This chain joins TRBV27 and TRBJ2-3; 8 positions agree with TRBD2. The ends lost 7 bases at V and 2 bases at J; junction bases unmatched: 11. Per the germline V gene, CDR1 is MNHEY and CDR2 is SMNVEV (reference sequence). There are 16 residues in the CDR3.

The rearrangement links TRBV18 to TRBJ2-2; 10 positions agree with TRBD2. CDR3 size: 14 residues. CDR1 is KGHSH and CDR2 is LQKENI in the germline V gene. V was clipped by 5 bases and J by 4 bases; unmatched bases: 1. CDR3 residues: CASSSGRATGELFF. CDR3 nucleotide sequence: TGTGCCAGCTCAAGCGGGAGGGCCACCGGGGAGCTGTTTTTT.

The chain joins TRBV14 to TRBJ1-2; 7 bases are shared with TRBD1. With 2 bases clipped from V and 4 bases from J, the junction kept 10 bases outside the gene matches. The CDR3 covers 16 residues. Germline-derived CDR1 and CDR2 are SGHDN and FVKESK. The CDR3 nucleotides read TGTGCCAGCAGCCAATTCGACAGGGATGTCTTCTATGGCTACACCTTC. Translating it yields CASSQFDRDVFYGYTF. The variable domain in full, completed from reference TRBV14 and TRBJ1-2, reads EAGVTQFPSHSVIEKGQTVTLRCDPISGHDNLYWYRRVMGKEIKFLLHFVKESKQDESGMPNNRFLAERTGGTYSTLKVQPAELEDSGVYFCASSQFDRDVFYGYTFGSGTRLTVV.

This clone was picked up one time. The J gene is TRBJ2-5, the V gene TRBV19; 10 bases are a match to TRBD1. CDR3 size: 14 residues. Losses at the gene ends were 10 bases for V and 2 bases for J; bases not matched to a gene: 7. From germline, CDR1 is LNHDA and CDR2 SQIVND (reference sequence). CDR3 loop: CATKDRGRQETQYF. As DNA, the CDR3 is TGTGCCACAAAAGACAGGGGGCGGCAAGAGACCCAGTACTTC.

This chain links TRBV7-3 with TRBJ2-2, with D uncertain. CDR3 length: 14 amino acids. Germline V lookup: CDR1 SGHTA, CDR2 FQGTGA. Trimming removed 2 bases at V and 4 bases at J, with 8 bases between. Written as DNA, the CDR3 is TGTGCCAGCAGCTTAGCTAGTAGCACCGGGGAGCTGTTTTTT. Translated: CASSLASSTGELFF.

The chain has TRBV5-6 and TRBJ2-5; the match to TRBD1 covers 9 bases. With V trimmed by 0 bases and J by 5 bases, 8 bases remained unmatched. The CDR3 consists of 16 residues. Germline V gene lookup returns CDR1 SGHDT and CDR2 YYEEEE. The CDR3 sequence: CASSLVGTGWGETQYF. As DNA, the CDR3 is TGTGCCAGCAGCTTGGTGGGGACAGGGTGGGGGGAGACCCAGTACTTC.

This sequence joins TRBV2 and TRBJ1-2; TRBD1 might be the D (6 bases). This CDR3 has 11 residues. The germline V and J ends were trimmed by 10 bases and 7 bases, with 13 bases remaining between them. Germline V CDR1 and CDR2: SNHLY, FYNNEI. The CDR3 DNA reads TGTGCCACCTTTGGACAGAGTGGCTACACCTTC. Residues: CATFGQSGYTF.

The CDR3 nucleotides are TGCGCCAGCAGCCATCGGATCCCGTCGGGGGGGCGTTCCTACAATGAGCAGTTCTTC. Its translation: CASSHRIPSGGRSYNEQFF. This rearrangement joins TRBV4-1 to TRBJ2-1; 8 bases map to TRBD2. This CDR3 is 19 amino acids long. Germline trimming cut 3 bases from V and 1 base from J; bases unmatched to any gene: 14. Germline CDR1 reads MGHRA; CDR2 reads YSYEKL.

This clone was seen once. This chain joins TRBV5-1 and TRBJ2-2, with TRBD1 matching 7 bases. V lost 3 bases to trimming and J lost 5 bases; unmatched junction nucleotides: 7. This CDR3 has 15 amino acids. The germline V gene encodes CDR1 SGHRS and CDR2 YFSETQ. CDR3 sequence reads: CASSWDSKRTGELFF. The CDR3 coding sequence is TGCGCCAGCAGCTGGGACAGCAAAAGGACCGGGGAGCTGTTTTTT.

The genes are TRBV28 and TRBJ2-2; D is unclear. Germline CDR1 MDHEN, CDR2 SYDVKM. This CDR3 is built from 11 residues. V dropped 7 bases and J dropped 5 bases, with 5 bases sitting between them. CDR3 DNA sequence: TGTGCCAGCACCCTAACCGGGGAGCTGTTTTTT. Translated: CASTLTGELFF.

This chain connects TRBV19 to TRBJ1-5; D call uncertain. The V gene's germline CDR1 is LNHDA and CDR2 SQIVND (reference sequence). V lost 7 bases and J 7 bases, leaving 5 bases between the germline ends. The CDR3 has 10 amino acids. The CDR3 spells CASNLQPQHF. For the CDR3, the DNA is TGTGCCAGTAACTTACAGCCCCAGCATTTT.

The genes are TRBV6-5 and TRBJ2-7; 7 nucleotides agree with TRBD1. Germline loops: CDR1 MNHEY, CDR2 SVGAGI. Trimming took 5 bases from V and 3 from J; bases not matched to a gene: 7. The CDR3 is 14 amino acids. The CDR3: CASSRGQRDYEQYF. Here the CDR3 DNA reads TGTGCCAGCAGTAGGGGACAGAGGGACTACGAGCAGTACTTC.

V and J are TRBV11-3 and TRBJ1-1; TRBD1 agrees at 9 bases. Germline CDR1 is SGHNT and CDR2 is YENEEA. J lost 7 bases, V lost 5 bases, and 17 bases had no gene match. The CDR3 is 17 residues long. The CDR3 DNA follows: TGTGCCAGCAGCCTATTATCCGGGACAGGGTTTTTCGGTGAAGCTTTCTTT. Translated: CASSLLSGTGFFGEAFF.